The 3 T cell receptor beta chains given below trace back to one sample, sequenced in a study of Graves' ophthalmopathy and Graves' hyperthyroidism. The TCR beta CDR3 regions underwent amplification from RNA transcripts. RT-PCR in the first round used HTBI primers; a second-round multiplex PCR followed. MiXCR, run by TCRdb on the multiplex PCR reads, gives a single entry per CDR3 protein. The repertoire includes about 740,000 distinct CDR3 sequences, around 40% of them detected once, and less than 55% sits in the top ten. The sequencing input was peripheral blood. The source is an adult man with Graves' ophthalmopathy.

A remark on this clonotype: One junction end does not reproduce the germline sequence, and a read error may be involved. The V gene is TRBV7-9, the J gene TRBJ1-1, with TRBD1 as a possible D gene (5 bases). From germline, CDR1 is SEHNR and CDR2 FQNEAQ (reference sequence). The CDR3 loop spans 16 amino acids. The CDR3 spells CASSQISRGLNTEAFF. CDR3 in DNA: TGCGCCAGCAGCCAAATTTCCCGGGGCCTGAACACTGAAGCTTTCTTT.

This clonotype has only a few counts. The chain combines TRBV20-1 with TRBJ1-2; D not resolved. V gave up 6 bases and J gave up 5 bases, with 19 bases separating them. Per the germline V gene, CDR1 is DFQATT and CDR2 is SNEGSKA (reference sequence). CDR3 length: 14 residues. The CDR3 is CSAPLRALGYGYTF. The CDR3 bases are TGCAGTGCCCCCCTGCGGGCGCTGGGGTATGGCTACACCTTC.

This chain connects TRBV29-1 to TRBJ2-1; D call uncertain. The CDR3 sequence is 11 residues long. Germline CDR1 and CDR2: SQVTM and ANQGSEA. Between the trimmed V and J ends, which lost 5 bases and 5 bases, there was a span of 7 bases. In DNA, the CDR3 is TGCAGCGTTATAGCAAACAATGAGCAGTTCTTC. It is translated as CSVIANNEQFF.